These 22 T cell receptor beta chains came from one sample sequenced in a study of blood T cell repertoires in COVID-19. Only in-frame clones appear in the TCRdb table, and some are missing; sequencing was by immunoSEQ multiplex PCR. The table shows some 190,000 clones, with more than 75% occurring only once. The sequenced sample was PBMCs or T cells enriched from blood (not recorded which). These receptors came from a man aged 40-49 years with acute COVID-19.

A single count supports this clone. The gene calls are TRBV5-8 and TRBJ2-5; TRBD2 agrees at 11 bases. J lost 4 bases, V lost 4 bases, and 15 bases had no gene match. CDR1 is SGHTS and CDR2 is YDEGEE in the germline V gene. CDR3 length: 18 amino acids. CDR3 coding DNA: TGTGCCAGCAGCGTCTTGACTATAGCGGGAGGGGAAGGAGAGACCCAGTACTTC. This translates into CASSVLTIAGGEGETQYF.

The chain carries TRBV27 and TRBJ1-6; D may be TRBD1 (5 bases). Germline assignment: CDR1 MNHEY and CDR2 SMNVEV (reference sequence). Trimming removed 8 bases from V and 6 bases from J, with 17 bases in between. The CDR3 has 15 amino acids. The CDR3 DNA is TGTGCCAGCGCCAATCAGGGTACTCGTAATTCACCCCTCCACTTT. Translated: CASANQGTRNSPLHF.

The V gene is TRBV4-2, the J gene TRBJ1-3; D perhaps matches TRBD1 (5 bases). Germline CDR1 is LGHNA and CDR2 is YNFKEQ. This CDR3 has 15 residues. The V and J ends lost 4 bases and 4 bases respectively, with 14 bases between them. DNA for the CDR3: TGTGCCAGCAGCCCAAACGCGGGGGAAGGAAACACCATATATTTT. Amino acids: CASSPNAGEGNTIYF.

This clone appeared once. The sample carries other DNA sequences with the same CDR3. V gene TRBV27 combines with J gene TRBJ2-7, with a possible D match to TRBD2 (5 bases). The germline gives CDR1 MNHEY, CDR2 SMNVEV (reference sequence). Trimming stripped 7 bases from V and 5 bases from J, with 18 bases between. There are 14 residues in the CDR3. For the CDR3, the DNA is TGTGCCAGCAAGGGCTGGGGAGCCCCCGACGAGCAGTACTTC. Its translation: CASKGWGAPDEQYF.

This sequence joins TRBV6-5 and TRBJ2-2; 7 positions agree with TRBD1. CDR1 is MNHEY, CDR2 SVGAGI, per germline. J lost 1 base, V lost 10 bases, and 3 bases had no gene match. CDR3 length: 13 amino acids. In DNA, the CDR3 is TGTGCCACCCGACAGGGGAACACCGGGGAGCTGTTTTTT. This sequence encodes CATRQGNTGELFF.

The CDR3 region is CASSLGGLADNEQFF. The CDR3, as DNA: TGTGCCAGCAGCCTGGGAGGACTAGCGGACAATGAGCAGTTCTTC. The J gene is TRBJ2-1, the V gene TRBV9; TRBD2 matches 10 bases. Germline CDR1 reads SGDLS; CDR2 reads YYNGEE. This CDR3 has 15 residues. With V trimmed by 4 bases and J by 5 bases, 6 bases remained unmatched. Variable domain in full (rest from reference TRBV9 and TRBJ2-1): DSGVTQTPKHLITATGQRVTLRCSPRSGDLSVYWYQQSLDQGLQFLIQYYNGEERAKGNILERFSAQQFPDLHSELNLSSLELGDSALYFCASSLGGLADNEQFFGPGTRLTVL.

The V gene is TRBV19, the J gene TRBJ1-1; 9 bases fit TRBD1. There are 15 residues in the CDR3. The ends lost 4 bases at V and 5 bases at J; junction bases unmatched: 8. Per germline, CDR1 LNHDA and CDR2 SQIVND (reference sequence). CDR3 sequence: CASSTTETGGTEAFF. The CDR3 DNA reads as TGTGCCAGTAGTACAACCGAGACAGGGGGGACTGAAGCTTTCTTT.

The V gene is TRBV6-5, the J gene TRBJ1-2; 7 bases are a match to TRBD1. Germline trimming cut 6 bases from V and 4 bases from J; bases unmatched to any gene: 11. The CDR3 runs 15 residues. The germline V gene has CDR1 MNHEY and CDR2 SVGAGI. CDR3 bases: TGTGCCAGCAGGCCCTTGGGACAGTCTAGCTATGGCTACACCTTC. Its protein product is CASRPLGQSSYGYTF.

The rearrangement uses TRBV6-2 or TRBV6-3 and TRBJ1-1, with 9 bases aligning to TRBD1. The ends lost 6 bases at V and 5 bases at J; junction bases unmatched: 7. The CDR3 spans 14 residues. Germline V gives CDR1 MNHEY, CDR2 SVGEGT. DNA of the CDR3: TGTGCCAGCAGCTCGACAGGGGGTGAAACTGAAGCTTTCTTT. This encodes CASSSTGGETEAFF.

The chain uses TRBV5-4 and TRBJ2-7; D is ambiguous. With 4 bases removed from V and 5 bases from J, the gap between germline ends came to 10 bases. This CDR3 contains 12 residues. Germline V gene sequence: CDR1 SGHNT, CDR2 YYREEE (reference sequence). The CDR3 coding sequence is TGTGCCAGCAGCCTTGACTCTCACGAGCAGTACTTC. Translated, it gives CASSLDSHEQYF.

V usage is TRBV7-2 and J usage is TRBJ2-1; no clear D gene. The CDR3 runs to 15 residues. Germline loops: CDR1 SGHTA, CDR2 FQGNSA. V was cut by 6 bases and J by 0 bases, with 12 bases left in between. The CDR3 DNA follows: TGTGCCAGCAGTCTCCAAACGAGCTCCTACAATGAGCAGTTCTTC. Translation: CASSLQTSSYNEQFF.

V is TRBV9 and J is TRBJ1-6; a weak D match, TRBD1 (6 bases). This CDR3 has 14 residues. The V and J ends lost 5 bases and 9 bases respectively, with 15 bases between them. Germline lookup yields CDR1 SGDLS and CDR2 YYNGEE. CDR3 in amino acids: CASSIRQDASPLHF. In DNA form, the CDR3 reads TGTGCCAGCAGTATTCGACAGGATGCTTCACCCCTCCACTTT.

The chain links TRBV25-1 to TRBJ2-3; 8 bases match TRBD1. This CDR3 comprises 18 residues. The germline CDR1 and CDR2 sequences are MGHDK and SYGVNS. V shed 2 bases, J shed 6 bases, and the junction held 16 bases outside the gene matches. As DNA, the CDR3 is TGTGCCAGCAGTGAACTTAGGAGACAGGGGCCCCGCGAGGATACGCAGTATTTT. Amino acids: CASSELRRQGPREDTQYF.

The CDR3 protein is CASSRGEKLFF. For the CDR3, the DNA is TGTGCCAGCAGCCGGGGGGAAAAACTGTTTTTT. The genes are TRBV6-5 and TRBJ1-4; D may be TRBD1 (5 bases). The CDR3 spans 11 residues. V was pared by 6 bases and J by 8 bases, with 7 bases between. Germline lookup yields CDR1 MNHEY and CDR2 SVGAGI.

Worth noting for this clone: Other DNA sequences in the same sample also yield this CDR3. V and J are TRBV7-9 and TRBJ2-7; 8 bases map to TRBD2. Unmatched junction bases numbered 1, after V lost 3 bases and J lost 0 bases. The length of the CDR3 is 14 residues. Germline assignment: CDR1 SEHNR and CDR2 FQNEAQ (reference sequence). CDR3: CASSFTSGSYEQYF. The CDR3 DNA is TGTGCCAGCAGCTTCACTAGCGGCTCCTACGAGCAGTACTTC.

CDR3 nucleotides: TGTGCCAGCAGACGATTGAGAGGAGGCTCCTACAATGAGCAGTTCTTC. Translating it yields CASRRLRGGSYNEQFF. V is TRBV7-2 and J is TRBJ2-1; D possibly corresponds to TRBD2 (5 bases). With 6 bases removed from V and 0 bases from J, the gap between germline ends came to 15 bases. The CDR3 is 16 amino acids. Germline CDR1 SGHTA, CDR2 FQGNSA.

CDR3 in DNA: TGTGCCAGCAGCCAAGCACAGGGAACCGCTGAGCAGTACTTC. It yields the protein CASSQAQGTAEQYF. The gene calls are TRBV3-1 (or the pseudogene TRBV3-2) and TRBJ2-7; D is perhaps TRBD1 (6 bases). V shed 1 base and J shed 7 bases, with 14 bases lying between them. The CDR3 is made up of 14 amino acids. CDR1 is LGHDT and CDR2 is YNNKEL in the germline V gene (reference sequence).

This clone has just one count. The V gene is TRBV29-1, the J gene TRBJ1-2, with 7 nucleotides matching TRBD1. J was trimmed by 7 bases and V by 4 bases; bases with no gene match: 9. This CDR3 is built from 13 residues. CDR1 and CDR2 (germline): SQVTM, ANQGSEA. In DNA form, the CDR3 reads TGCAGCGTTGTGACCGACAGGGAAAGTGGCTACACCTTC. Translated, it gives CSVVTDRESGYTF.

The chain links TRBV5-1 to TRBJ2-5; D is ambiguous. The V gene's germline CDR1 is SGHRS and CDR2 YFSETQ. The CDR3 loop spans 12 amino acids. V was clipped by 5 bases and J by 0 bases, with 5 bases between them. CDR3 nucleotide sequence: TGCGCCAGCAGTCGGGACCAAGAGACCCAGTACTTC. This translates into CASSRDQETQYF.

The chain combines TRBV11-2 with TRBJ2-1; D gene ambiguous. The V and J ends lost 4 bases and 8 bases respectively, with 9 bases between them. This CDR3 comprises 12 residues. Germline V gives CDR1 SGHAT, CDR2 FQNNGV. CDR3 nucleotide sequence: TGTGCCAGCAGCTCGCAACGGGATGAGCAGTTCTTC. Translating it yields CASSSQRDEQFF.

The chain is built from TRBV4-2 and TRBJ1-1; no reliable D call. This CDR3 has 15 amino acids. V was trimmed by 0 bases and J by 8 bases, leaving 16 bases between them. Per the germline V gene, CDR1 is LGHNA and CDR2 is YNFKEQ. CDR3 loop: CASSQDLLGREEAFF. The CDR3 nucleotides are TGTGCCAGCAGCCAAGACCTGTTAGGGAGGGAGGAAGCTTTCTTT.

The chain combines TRBV5-1 with TRBJ2-5; 11 bases map to TRBD2. The length of the CDR3 is 15 residues. V trimming: 3 bases; J trimming: 1 base; junction bases outside the gene matches: 2. Germline assignment: CDR1 SGHRS and CDR2 YFSETQ. The CDR3 sequence: CASSWTSGPQETQYF. CDR3 nucleotide sequence: TGCGCCAGCAGCTGGACTAGCGGGCCCCAAGAGACCCAGTACTTC. Combining the CDR3 with reference TRBV5-1 and TRBJ2-5 gives the whole variable domain KAGVTQTPRYLIKTRGQQVTLSCSPISGHRSVSWYQQTPGQGLQFLFEYFSETQRNKGNFPGRFSGRQFSNSRSEMNVSTLELGDSALYLCASSWTSGPQETQYFGPGTRLLVL.